This is a list of T cell receptor beta chains from one sample in a study of chemoradiotherapy in HPV16-positive cancers. Measured with immunoSEQ multiplex PCR; TCRdb has only the in-frame clones, and not every one. This sample has 25,000 to 40,000 clones, with 70% to 90% found just once. Sequences were derived from blood, sampled from a patient who underwent chemoradiotherapy. Receptors were obtained from a human donor with HPV-associated anogenital cancer. The CDR3 runs from the conserved cysteine through the conserved F or W. D genes are given only for firm matches. Where a row states a size, it is once, few, many or the class of an expanded clone; other rows omit it.

clone size | D gene | J gene | V gene | CDR3 DNA | CDR3 protein
few | . | TRBJ1-1 | TRBV7-9 | TGTGCCAGCAGCGTACAGGGTACTGAAGCTTTCTTT | CASSVQGTEAFF
. | . | TRBJ1-3 | TRBV5-4 | TGTGCCAGCAGCTTGACGGGTGGGGACACCATATATTTT | CASSLTGGDTIYF
once | TRBD2 | TRBJ2-3 | TRBV7-3 | TGTGCCAGCAGCCCAGCGGTAGCGGGAGGAACAGATACGCAGTATTTT | CASSPAVAGGTDTQYF
. | . | TRBJ2-7 | TRBV9 | TGTGCCAGCAGCCCACTGGGGGAGCATCCCCACGAGCAGTACTTC | CASSPLGEHPHEQYF
. | TRBD1 | TRBJ2-1 | TRBV13 | TGTGCCAGCAGCTCGGGACAGCGACTCTACAATGAGCAGTTCTTC | CASSSGQRLYNEQFF
. | TRBD1 | TRBJ1-5 | TRBV4-3 | TGCGCCAGCAGCCCCTACAGGGGGCCCAATCAGCCCCAGCATTTT | CASSPYRGPNQPQHF
once | TRBD2 | TRBJ2-5 | TRBV5-1 | TGCGCCAGCAGTTTCCGGACTAGCGAAGAGACCCAGTACTTC | CASSFRTSEETQYF
. | . | TRBJ2-3 | TRBV7-7 | TGTGCTAGCAGCCGAACCGGAGGGGCAGATACGCAGTATTTT | CASSRTGGADTQYF
. | . | TRBJ1-2 | TRBV6-5 | TGTGCCAGCAGTCAGACACCGAACTATGGCTACACCTTC | CASSQTPNYGYTF
. | TRBD1 | TRBJ1-5 | TRBV6-5 | TGTGCCAGCAGCCAAGGGACAGCCCATCAGCCCCAGCATTTT | CASSQGTAHQPQHF
. | TRBD1 | TRBJ1-4 | TRBV7-8 | TGTGCCAGCAGCCCGACAGGGGGGGTAGGAAAACTGTTTTTT | CASSPTGGVGKLFF
. | . | TRBJ2-1 | TRBV7-2 | TGTGCCAGCAGCTTTAGCGTCCTCCTAAATGAGCAGTTCTTC | CASSFSVLLNEQFF
. | . | TRBJ2-2 | TRBV7-8 | TGTGCCAGCAGCTTACTAGCGAACACCGGGGAGCTGTTTTTT | CASSLLANTGELFF
. | . | TRBJ1-6 | TRBV11-2 | TGTGCCAGCAGCTTAGCAGGGGTCGCTCTTAATTCACCCCTCCACTTT | CASSLAGVALNSPLHF
. | . | TRBJ1-5 | TRBV6-6 | TGTGCCAGCAGCCCACAGGGTTGGAATCAGCCCCAGCATTTT | CASSPQGWNQPQHF
. | . | TRBJ2-2 | TRBV30 | TGTGCCTGGAGTCCTTTAGCCACCGGGGAGCTGTTTTTT | CAWSPLATGELFF